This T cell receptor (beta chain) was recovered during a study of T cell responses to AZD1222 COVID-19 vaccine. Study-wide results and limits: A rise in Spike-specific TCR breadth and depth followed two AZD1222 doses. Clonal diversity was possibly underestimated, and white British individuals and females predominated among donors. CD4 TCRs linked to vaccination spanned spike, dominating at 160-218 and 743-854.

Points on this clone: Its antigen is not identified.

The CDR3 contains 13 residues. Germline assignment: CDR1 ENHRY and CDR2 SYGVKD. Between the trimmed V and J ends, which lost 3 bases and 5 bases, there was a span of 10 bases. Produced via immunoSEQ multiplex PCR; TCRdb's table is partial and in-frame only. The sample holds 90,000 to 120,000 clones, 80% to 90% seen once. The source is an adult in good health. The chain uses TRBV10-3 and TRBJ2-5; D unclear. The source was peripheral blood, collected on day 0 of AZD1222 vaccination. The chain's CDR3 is CAISEGQEETQYF. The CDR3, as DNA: TGTGCCATCAGTGAAGGGCAGGAGGAGACCCAGTACTTC.